A selection of T cell receptor beta chains follows, all from one sample in a study of blood T cell repertoires in COVID-19. The table came from immunoSEQ multiplex PCR; TCRdb's copy has only in-frame clones and leaves some out. Among roughly 250,000 clones, about 76% were seen once, and the ten largest hold around 3.2%. Sample: peripheral blood. These receptors came from a woman aged 55-69 years with active or convalescent COVID-19. CDR3s include the opening cysteine and the closing phenylalanine or tryptophan. The D gene is left open where the match is weak. Where a row states a size, it is once, few, many or the class of an expanded clone; other rows omit it.

>TRBV15|TRBJ1-1|NA|NA
TGTGCCACCAGCAGAGAAACAGGGTTCCTGAACACTGAAGCTTTCTTT
CATSRETGFLNTEAFF
>TRBV27|TRBJ1-2|NA|TRBD1
TGTGCCAGCAGTTTATCCCCAGGGACAGGCGGCTACACCTTC
CASSLSPGTGGYTF
>TRBV7-2|TRBJ2-3|NA|TRBD2
TGTGCCAGCAGCTCGGGACTAGGGGGTGGCACGCAGTATTTT
CASSSGLGGGTQYF
>TRBV2|TRBJ1-5|many|NA
TGTGCCAGCAGTGAGGAGGTCGGCAGGAGGGGTCAGCCCCAGCATTTT
CASSEEVGRRGQPQHF
>TRBV18|TRBJ2-5|NA|TRBD1
TGTGCCAGCTCACCCGGACAGGCCTTACAAGAGACCCAGTACTTC
CASSPGQALQETQYF
>TRBV6-1|TRBJ1-1|NA|TRBD1
TGTGCCAGCAGTGAACCCGGGACAGCTCAGAACACTGAAGCTTTCTTT
CASSEPGTAQNTEAFF
>TRBV19|TRBJ1-2|NA|NA
TGTGCCAGTAGCGGTGGTTTACGGTACTATGGCTACACCTTC
CASSGGLRYYGYTF
>TRBV7-9|TRBJ2-1|NA|NA
TGTGCCAGCAGCCGGTCCGGCAATGAGCAGTTCTTC
CASSRSGNEQFF
>TRBV19|TRBJ1-2|NA|TRBD1
TGTGCCAGTAGTATAATCGGGACAGGGCATACTAACTATGGCTACACCTTC
CASSIIGTGHTNYGYTF
>TRBV28|TRBJ1-6|NA|NA
TGTGCCAGCAGTCCAGGAGGGGTCAGCTCCTATAATTCACCCCTCCACTTT
CASSPGGVSSYNSPLHF
>TRBV7-8|TRBJ2-5|NA|NA
TGTGCCAGCAGCTTACAAGCGGGCGGGGCCCAGTACTTC
CASSLQAGGAQYF
>TRBV10-3|TRBJ2-7|once|NA
TGTGCCATCAGTACCAGCTACGAGCAGTACTTC
CAISTSYEQYF
>TRBV19|TRBJ1-1|NA|TRBD1
TGTGCCAGTAGTATAGACGGGGACAGCGCTGAAGCTTTCTTT
CASSIDGDSAEAFF
>TRBV27|TRBJ2-1|NA|TRBD1
TGTGCCAGCAGTTTATGGGACAGCCCGGGGAATGAGCAGTTCTTC
CASSLWDSPGNEQFF
>TRBV4-2|TRBJ1-2|NA|NA
TGTGCCAGCAGCCAGGTACAGGGAAGCGATGGCTACACCTTC
CASSQVQGSDGYTF
>TRBV27|TRBJ1-4|NA|TRBD1
TGTGCCAGCAGTTCCCCCCACGGGGACAGGGGTGAAAAACTGTTTTTT
CASSSPHGDRGEKLFF
>TRBV19|TRBJ2-2|NA|TRBD1
TGTGCCACCACGGGGCCCCGGGACAGGTTCACCGGGGAGCTGTTTTTT
CATTGPRDRFTGELFF
>TRBV7-3|TRBJ1-5|NA|NA
TGTGCCAGCAGCCCGGCGGGGGGGTCCAATCAGCCCCAGCATTTT
CASSPAGGSNQPQHF
>TRBV6-1|TRBJ1-1|NA|TRBD1
TGTGCCAGCAGTGAGGGGACAGTGGTGAACACTGAAGCTTTCTTT
CASSEGTVVNTEAFF
>TRBV7-9|TRBJ1-1|once|NA
TGTGCCAGCAGCCCTCGTGTGAACACTGAAGCTTTCTTT
CASSPRVNTEAFF
>TRBV7-3|TRBJ2-1|NA|TRBD2
TGTGCCAGCAGCTCCCTCCGCGGGGGAGGCTACAATGAGCAGTTCTTC
CASSSLRGGGYNEQFF
>TRBV5-1|TRBJ2-3|NA|TRBD2
TGCGCCAGCAGCCTGGGACTAGCGGGGGATACGCAGTATTTT
CASSLGLAGDTQYF
>TRBV30|TRBJ1-6|few|NA
TGTGCCTCTTCCGGGAAAGAAGGGCCACCCCTCCACTTT
CASSGKEGPPLHF
>TRBV5-1|TRBJ1-1|NA|TRBD1
TGCGCCAGCAGCTTGGGGGACAGGGCAGGAGCTTTCTTT
CASSLGDRAGAFF
>TRBV4-1|TRBJ1-1|NA|NA
TGCGCCAGCAGCCAAGAGATAGAAGTCGACACTGAAGCTTTCTTT
CASSQEIEVDTEAFF
>TRBV4-2|TRBJ2-1|NA|TRBD2
TGTGCCAGCAGCCAAGAGCTGCTCCTAGCGGGGGGGATGAATGAGCAGTTCTTC
CASSQELLLAGGMNEQFF
>TRBV11-1|TRBJ2-5|NA|TRBD2
TGTGCCAGCAGCTTAATTAGCGGGGGGGCAGAGACCCAGTACTTC
CASSLISGGAETQYF
>TRBV5-1|TRBJ1-4|NA|NA
TGCGCCAGCAGCCTGGACGGAGCAACTAATGAAAAACTGTTTTTT
CASSLDGATNEKLFF
>TRBV12-5|TRBJ1-3|NA|NA
TGTGCTAGTGGTTTGGGGGTTGGGACTCACTCTGGAAACACCATATATTTT
CASGLGVGTHSGNTIYF
>TRBV2|TRBJ1-1|NA|TRBD1
TGTGCCAGCAGCCTTGGGACAGGGAGAACTGAAGCTTTCTTT
CASSLGTGRTEAFF
>TRBV29-1|TRBJ1-5|few|NA
TGCAGCGTTGGACGGGGGGCAGGTCAGCCCCAGCATTTT
CSVGRGAGQPQHF
>TRBV12-3/TRBV12-4|TRBJ1-2|few|NA
TGTGCCAGCAGTTTCGGAGGCGGCTACACCTTC
CASSFGGGYTF
>TRBV27|TRBJ1-1|many|TRBD1
TGTGCCAGCAGTTTCCTATTTGACAGGGCCTACACTGAAGCTTTCTTT
CASSFLFDRAYTEAFF
>TRBV6-2/TRBV6-3|TRBJ2-7|NA|NA
TGTGCCAGCAGTGGAGGACCATTTTCCTACGAGCAGTACTTC
CASSGGPFSYEQYF
>TRBV5-8|TRBJ1-2|NA|TRBD1
TGTGCCAGCAGCTTGGCCGGACAGGCGGGATATGGCTACACCTTC
CASSLAGQAGYGYTF
>TRBV9|TRBJ1-1|NA|TRBD1
TGTGCCAGCAGCGTAGACCCGGACAGGGGGCGCCTAGCTTTCTTT
CASSVDPDRGRLAFF
>TRBV6-1|TRBJ2-7|NA|TRBD2
TGTGCCAGCAGTGAAGATCTAGCGGGGGGCATAATCTACGAGCAGTACTTC
CASSEDLAGGIIYEQYF
>TRBV5-1|TRBJ2-3|few|NA
TGCGCCAGCAGCTTGGCAGGGAACCCGACAGATACGCAGTATTTT
CASSLAGNPTDTQYF
>TRBV6-6|TRBJ2-2|once|TRBD1
TGTGCCAGCCGCTTATCACCGGGACAGGGGGCGCGGGATCGGTGGGTCACCGGGGAGCTGTTTTTT
CASRLSPGQGARDRWVTGELFF
>TRBV27|TRBJ2-7|NA|TRBD1
TGTGCCAGCAGTTCCCGACCAGGGGGCGGATACGAGCAGTACTTC
CASSSRPGGGYEQYF
>TRBV29-1|TRBJ2-5|NA|TRBD2
TGCAGCTTCTTCCTAGCGGGGGGATCAGAGACCCAGTACTTC
CSFFLAGGSETQYF
>TRBV27|TRBJ1-5|few|TRBD1
TGTGCCAGCAGCCCCGGGACAGGGACTCTCAATCAGCCCCAGCATTTT
CASSPGTGTLNQPQHF
>TRBV6-5|TRBJ1-2|NA|NA
TGTGCCAGCAGCCATCACACAGGGAACTATGGCTACACCTTC
CASSHHTGNYGYTF
>TRBV6-2/TRBV6-3|TRBJ2-7|NA|NA
TGTGCCAGCAGTTACTTACGTACAGGGCCCCTCGGAGCGTACTTC
CASSYLRTGPLGAYF
>TRBV20-1|TRBJ1-2|few|TRBD1
TGCAGTGCTAATACAGGGGACGGCTACACCTTC
CSANTGDGYTF
>TRBV5-8|TRBJ2-5|NA|TRBD1
TGTGCCAGCAGCTTGCCAGGGGGCTTTAAAGAGACCCAGTACTTC
CASSLPGGFKETQYF
>TRBV3-1/TRBV3-2|TRBJ2-5|NA|TRBD2
TGTGCCAGCAGCCAAGATTCCAGCGGGGCCAAGACCCAGTACTTC
CASSQDSSGAKTQYF
>TRBV4-1|TRBJ2-4|NA|NA
TGCGCCAGCAGCCAAGTGGGCCGGGGTGGCAAAAACATTCAGTACTTC
CASSQVGRGGKNIQYF
>TRBV6-5|TRBJ1-2|NA|TRBD1
TGTGCCAGCAGATCGACAGGGTCGGATGGCTACACCTTC
CASRSTGSDGYTF
>TRBV19|TRBJ1-5|NA|TRBD1
TGTGCCAGTAGTAGACAGGGGGGCCAGCCCCAGCATTTT
CASSRQGGQPQHF
>TRBV6-5|TRBJ1-6|NA|NA
TGTGCCAGCAGTTACTTAGGGAGGAGCAATTCACCCCTCCACTTT
CASSYLGRSNSPLHF
>TRBV9|TRBJ1-6|NA|NA
TGTGCCAGCAGTCCGCGGGAGGGGGGGGCGTATAATTCACCCCTCCACTTT
CASSPREGGAYNSPLHF